This T cell receptor (beta chain) was profiled in a study of vaccination effects on CD4 cells after COVID-19. About the study: Sample donation by two convalescent patients took place 16 days and one week before vaccination.

Study conclusions and caveats: Pronounced clonal contraction occurred in clones induced by infection and by vaccine late after vaccination.

Comment on this clone: As yet, its antigen is unknown.

Using viral peptide pools, the ViraFEST assay grew out antigen-specific CD4+ T cells prior to sequencing. The culture ran for approximately 11 days before CD4+ T cells were isolated. PCR showed that the person got SARS-CoV-2 infection at some point between March and December 2020. Cultures got half-medium changes with IL-2 on days 3 and 7. The J segment lost 5 bases and the V segment lost 0 bases, leaving 12 bases of the junction unmatched. CDR3 length equals 17 residues. CDR1 and CDR2 from the germline V gene are SGDLS and YYNGEE. The assay was immunoSEQ multiplex PCR, and TCRdb's table has in-frame clones only and misses some. The sample has around 40,000 clones; 60% to 75% are singletons.

The sequence derives from a human donor who had a prior SARS-CoV-2 infection. The chain uses TRBV9 and TRBJ2-7, with 9 bases identical to TRBD2. This specimen was CD4+ T cells from PBMCs cultured with a peptide pool, taken before COVID-19 vaccination. The CDR3 spells CASSVDGAWREGDEQYF. CDR3 nucleotide sequence: TGTGCCAGCAGCGTAGATGGGGCCTGGCGGGAGGGGGACGAGCAGTACTTC.